The present entry profiles one T cell receptor beta chain with its context. CDR1 is SGHTA and CDR2 is FQGNSA in the germline V gene. The CDR3 covers 14 residues. In the original workflow: ImmunoSEQ junction-only sequences lacked quality scores, so their filtering differed. Clones were read by immunoSEQ multiplex PCR, and TCRdb kept only the in-frame ones, dropping some. D and trimming come from the DNA, and the V and J calls and clone size come from that table. The table records approximately 2.5 million clones, approximately 94% of them present only once. These data belong to a study of shared clonotypes between healthy human individuals. Study as a whole: Donor ages ranged 18 to 49 years: a couple of women, a few men.

Donors were healthy HIV-negative adults without recent acute infections or vaccinations. Each donor was a Caucasian adult residing in Nashville, Tennessee. J is TRBJ2-5 and V is TRBV7-2; D call uncertain. The assigned J gene may be wrong: the sequence end matches TRBJ2-7 better. The sequenced sample was naive CD4+ T cells from PBMCs. The subset was: CD45RA+ positively selected. The receptor was isolated from a man between 18 and 29 years old in good health. Some clones in this sample may be carry-over from other donors' samples. CDR3 coding DNA: TGTGCCAGCAGCTCGGGCCTACCGCCCTACGAGCAGTACTTC. Encoded protein: CASSSGLPPYEQYF.